The 12 T cell receptor beta chains below were found in one sample sequenced in a study of glioma-infiltrating T cells after dendritic cell vaccination. Here immunoSEQ multiplex PCR was the method, and the copy in TCRdb shows in-frame clones only, minus some. Among 40,000 or so clones listed, 70% to 85% were seen once. Specimen: blood, collected before dendritic cell vaccination. Every receptor here comes from a human donor with glioblastoma.

A single count supports this clone. Other DNA sequences within the sample encode an identical CDR3. The chain links TRBV4-3 to TRBJ1-6; D uncertain. The V end was cut by 1 base, the J end by 8 bases, with 9 bases between. Germline V lookup: CDR1 LGHNA, CDR2 YSLEER. The CDR3 is 14 amino acids. CDR3 residues: CASSQGDSHSPLHF. The CDR3 nucleotides read TGCGCCAGCAGCCAAGGTGACTCTCATTCACCCCTCCACTTT.

The chain uses TRBV4-2 and TRBJ1-1; no firm D call. CDR1 is LGHNA, CDR2 YNFKEQ, per germline. The CDR3 runs to 15 residues. Trimming took 0 bases from V and 0 from J, leaving 8 bases between them. The CDR3 here is CASSQEQTLNTEAFF. In DNA, the CDR3 is TGTGCCAGCAGCCAAGAACAGACCTTGAACACTGAAGCTTTCTTT.

The J gene is TRBJ1-1, the V gene TRBV9, with TRBD1 identical over 7 bases. This CDR3 contains 14 residues. CDR1 is SGDLS and CDR2 is YYNGEE in the germline V gene. V lost 0 bases, J lost 1 base, and 0 bases stayed unmatched. The CDR3 DNA reads TGTGCCAGCAGCGTAGGGACAGGGAACACTGAAGCTTTCTTT. Translating gives CASSVGTGNTEAFF.

Here the CDR3 reads CASSQARRQGSAEQYF. CDR3 nucleotides: TGCGCCAGCAGCCAAGCAAGGAGACAGGGTTCCGCCGAGCAGTACTTC. The rearrangement joins TRBV4-3 to TRBJ2-7, with 7 nucleotides matching TRBD1. CDR1 is LGHNA, CDR2 YSLEER, per germline. The J segment lost 6 bases and the V segment lost 1 base, leaving 12 bases of the junction unmatched. The CDR3 is 16 residues long.

The V gene is TRBV10-3, the J gene TRBJ2-7; 9 nucleotides agree with TRBD1. Looked up from germline, CDR1 is ENHRY and CDR2 is SYGVKD. V trimming: 7 bases; J trimming: 4 bases; junction bases outside the gene matches: 8. The CDR3 totals 14 residues. CDR3 sequence reads: CAIMSGTGRYEQYF. DNA for the CDR3: TGTGCCATCATGAGCGGGACAGGGAGATACGAGCAGTACTTC.

This chain links TRBV4-2 with TRBJ2-5; the D gene is possibly TRBD1 (5 bases). The V end was cut by 1 base, the J end by 4 bases, with 16 bases between. The germline V gene has CDR1 LGHNA and CDR2 YNFKEQ. The CDR3 length is 16 residues. Here the CDR3 DNA reads TGTGCCAGCAGCCAAGTTGGTTCAGGGAAGGGAGAGACCCAGTACTTC. Translated: CASSQVGSGKGETQYF.

The chain employs TRBV6-5 and TRBJ1-2; 8 positions match TRBD1. J gave up 6 bases and V 7 bases, and 10 bases lay outside the gene matches. Per germline, CDR1 MNHEY and CDR2 SVGAGI. The CDR3 totals 14 residues. The CDR3 region has the DNA TGTGCCAGCACCGGACAGGGAAGGTGGAATGGCTACACCTTC. Residues: CASTGQGRWNGYTF.

This chain uses TRBV4-2 with TRBJ2-5; TRBD2 matches 10 bases. V shed 3 bases, J shed 0 bases, and the junction held 13 bases outside the gene matches. Germline CDR1 reads LGHNA; CDR2 reads YNFKEQ. CDR3 size: 19 residues. Written as DNA, the CDR3 is TGTGCCAGCAGCCACCTCGGATCTAGCGGGGGTCCGTACCAAGAGACCCAGTACTTC. Translated, it gives CASSHLGSSGGPYQETQYF.

The chain links TRBV5-1 to TRBJ2-2; D gene ambiguous. Between the trimmed V and J ends, which lost 1 base and 0 bases, there was a span of 4 bases. The CDR3 is 14 amino acids. Germline CDR1 and CDR2: SGHRS and YFSETQ. The DNA of the CDR3 is TGCGCCAGCAGCTTGTCTCCGAACACCGGGGAGCTGTTTTTT. Translation: CASSLSPNTGELFF.

The chain recombines TRBV5-6 with TRBJ1-3; D uncertain. CDR3 length: 17 residues. CDR1 and CDR2 from the germline V gene are SGHDT and YYEEEE. Between the trimmed V and J ends, which lost 0 bases and 0 bases, there was a span of 13 bases. The CDR3, as DNA: TGTGCCAGCAGCTTGGGGGTGGACGGGAGCTCTGGAAACACCATATATTTT. Protein: CASSLGVDGSSGNTIYF.

About this clone: The junction departs from the called germline gene at one end, perhaps through a read error. This sequence joins TRBV7-7 and TRBJ2-5; 7 nucleotides line up with TRBD1. There are 15 residues in the CDR3. Germline-derived CDR1 and CDR2 are SSHAT and FNYEAQ (reference sequence). Here the CDR3 reads CASSLRQGVTETQYF. The CDR3 DNA reads as TGTGCTAGCAGCTTACGTCAGGGGGTGACAGAGACCCAGTACTTC. Full variable domain (remainder filled in from reference TRBV7-7 and TRBJ2-5): GAGVSQSPRYKVTKRGQDVTLRCDPISSHATLYWYQQALGQGPEFLTYFNYEAQPDKSGLPSDRFSAERPEGSISTLTIQRTEQRDSAMYRCASSLRQGVTETQYFGPGTRLLVL.

The chain couples TRBV29-1 to TRBJ2-3; the D gene is possibly TRBD1 (6 bases). CDR3 length: 13 amino acids. Between the trimmed V and J ends, which lost 6 bases and 0 bases, there was a span of 10 bases. CDR1 SQVTM and CDR2 ANQGSEA come from the germline V gene. In DNA, the CDR3 is TGCAGCGTGCTAGGGGGAAGCACAGATACGCAGTATTTT. It specifies CSVLGGSTDTQYF.